This T cell receptor beta chain is from a study of T-cell reconstitution after alpha-beta-depleted transplantation in children. The CDR3 spans 14 residues. Trimming took off 3 bases at V and 2 bases at J, with 5 bases between the two ends. Researchers prepared the TCRbeta library using unique molecular identifiers, the study reports. From the PCR reads, TCRdb called clonotypes with MiXCR, one entry per CDR3 protein. The profile shows over 150,000 distinct CDR3 sequences, about 6.8% of them singletons. The J gene is TRBJ2-6, the V gene TRBV12-3 or TRBV12-4; unclear D gene. Here the sequenced sample was PBMCs from the stem cell graft donor, taken from the stem cell graft. The receptor's source is a human donor who donated a stem cell graft to a child with Wiskott-Aldrich syndrome. CDR3 in DNA: TGTGCCAGCAGTTTCAGCCCTGGGGCCAACGTCCTGACTTTC. Translation: CASSFSPGANVLTF.